Here is one TCR beta chain with its context. Germline V gene data show CDR1 as SGDLS and CDR2 as YYNGEE. Trimming left V 0 bases short and J 0 bases short, with 7 bases between. This CDR3 is built from 15 residues. These data are taken from a study of T cell changes during pregnancy in multiple sclerosis. The table came from immunoSEQ multiplex PCR; TCRdb's copy has only in-frame clones and leaves some out. Among 70,000 to 75,000 clones listed, approximately 86% were seen once. The source was peripheral blood, collected before pregnancy. The sequence was collected from a female donor with multiple sclerosis, enrolled in a pregnancy study. This chain joins TRBV9 and TRBJ1-3; D possibly corresponds to TRBD1 (5 bases). The CDR3 coding sequence is TGTGCCAGCAGCGTAGGGGGCTACTCTGGAAACACCATATATTTT. Its translation: CASSVGGYSGNTIYF.